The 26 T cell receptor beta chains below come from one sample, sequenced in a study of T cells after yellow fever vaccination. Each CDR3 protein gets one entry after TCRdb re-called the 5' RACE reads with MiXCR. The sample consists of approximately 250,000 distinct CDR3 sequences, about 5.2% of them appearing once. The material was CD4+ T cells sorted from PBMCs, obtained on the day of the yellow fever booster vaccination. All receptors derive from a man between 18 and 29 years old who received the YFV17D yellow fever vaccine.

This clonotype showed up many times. CDR3: CASRPQGAEITNYGYTF. Written as DNA, the CDR3 is TGTGCCAGCAGACCCCAGGGGGCGGAAATCACTAACTATGGCTACACCTTC. The rearrangement uses TRBV28 and TRBJ1-2; 8 bases align to TRBD1. V gave up 6 bases and J gave up 0 bases; unmatched junction bases: 12. From germline, CDR1 is MDHEN and CDR2 SYDVKM. CDR3 length: 17 amino acids.

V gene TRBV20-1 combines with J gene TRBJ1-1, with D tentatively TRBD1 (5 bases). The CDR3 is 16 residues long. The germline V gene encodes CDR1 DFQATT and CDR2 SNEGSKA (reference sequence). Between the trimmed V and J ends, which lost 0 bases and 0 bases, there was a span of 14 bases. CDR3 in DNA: TGCAGTGCTAGAGAATCCAGACAGAGAATGAACACTGAAGCTTTCTTT. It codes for CSARESRQRMNTEAFF.

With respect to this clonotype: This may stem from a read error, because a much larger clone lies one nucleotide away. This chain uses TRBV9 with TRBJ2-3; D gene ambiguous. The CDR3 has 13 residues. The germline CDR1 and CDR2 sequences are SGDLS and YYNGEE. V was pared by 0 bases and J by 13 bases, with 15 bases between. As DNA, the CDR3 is TGTGCCAGCAGCGTAGGAGTAGGGTTTGCGGAGTATTTT. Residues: CASSVGVGFAEYF.

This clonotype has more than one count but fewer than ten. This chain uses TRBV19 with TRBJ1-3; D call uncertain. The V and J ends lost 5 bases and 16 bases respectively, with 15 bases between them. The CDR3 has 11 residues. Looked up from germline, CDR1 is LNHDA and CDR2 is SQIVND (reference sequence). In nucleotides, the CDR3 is TGTGCCAGTAGTTCGCAGCTGACTTTGTATTTT. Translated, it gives CASSSQLTLYF.

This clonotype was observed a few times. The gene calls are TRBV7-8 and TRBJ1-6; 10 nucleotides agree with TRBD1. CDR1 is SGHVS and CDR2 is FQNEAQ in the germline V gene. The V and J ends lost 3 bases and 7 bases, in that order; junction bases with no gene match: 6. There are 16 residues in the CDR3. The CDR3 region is CASSLRPGQGNSPLHF. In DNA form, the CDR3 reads TGTGCCAGCAGCTTGCGACCGGGACAGGGGAATTCACCCCTCCACTTT.

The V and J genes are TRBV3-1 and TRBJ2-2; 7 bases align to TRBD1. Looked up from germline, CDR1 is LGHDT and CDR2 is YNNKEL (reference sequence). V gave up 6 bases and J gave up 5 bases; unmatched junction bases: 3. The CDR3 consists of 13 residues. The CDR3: CASRQQGTGELFF. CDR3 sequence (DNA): TGTGCCAGCAGACAACAGGGGACCGGGGAGCTGTTTTTT.

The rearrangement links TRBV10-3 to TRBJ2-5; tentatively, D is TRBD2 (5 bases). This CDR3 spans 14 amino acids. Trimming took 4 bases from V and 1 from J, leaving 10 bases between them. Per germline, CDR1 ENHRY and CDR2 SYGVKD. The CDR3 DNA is TGTGCCATCAGTGCGTCTAGCCTCCAAGAGACCCAGTACTTC. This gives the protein CAISASSLQETQYF.

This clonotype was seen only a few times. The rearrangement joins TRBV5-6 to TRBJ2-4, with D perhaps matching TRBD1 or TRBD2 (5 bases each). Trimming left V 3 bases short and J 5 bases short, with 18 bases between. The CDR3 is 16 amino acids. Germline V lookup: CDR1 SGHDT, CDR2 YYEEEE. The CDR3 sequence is CASSWRLSGSQNIQYF. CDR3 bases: TGTGCCAGCAGCTGGAGACTATCAGGGTCTCAAAACATTCAGTACTTC.

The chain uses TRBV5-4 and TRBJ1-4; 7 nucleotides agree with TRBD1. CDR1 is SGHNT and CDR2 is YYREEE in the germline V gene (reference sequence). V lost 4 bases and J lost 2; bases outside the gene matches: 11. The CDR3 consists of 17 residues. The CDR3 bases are TGTGCCAGCAGCCGCCGGAACAGGGGCGGGACTAATGAAAAACTGTTTTTT. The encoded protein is CASSRRNRGGTNEKLFF.

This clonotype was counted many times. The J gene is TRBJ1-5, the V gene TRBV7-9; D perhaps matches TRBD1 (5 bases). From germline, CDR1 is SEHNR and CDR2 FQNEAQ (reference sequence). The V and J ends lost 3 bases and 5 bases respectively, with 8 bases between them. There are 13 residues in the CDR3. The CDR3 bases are TGTGCCAGCAGCTTCCAGGGAGATCAGCCCCAGCATTTT. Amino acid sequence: CASSFQGDQPQHF.

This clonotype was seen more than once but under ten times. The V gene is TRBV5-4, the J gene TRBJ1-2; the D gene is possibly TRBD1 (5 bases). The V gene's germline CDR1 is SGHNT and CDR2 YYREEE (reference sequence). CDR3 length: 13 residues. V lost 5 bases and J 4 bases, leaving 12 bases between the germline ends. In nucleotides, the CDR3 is TGTGCCAGCAGTCCAGGGTCCCTCTATGGCTACACCTTC. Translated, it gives CASSPGSLYGYTF.

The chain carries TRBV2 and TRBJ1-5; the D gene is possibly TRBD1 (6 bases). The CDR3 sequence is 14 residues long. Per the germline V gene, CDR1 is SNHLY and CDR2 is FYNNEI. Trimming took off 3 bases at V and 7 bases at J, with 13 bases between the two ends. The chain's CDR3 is CASSESSGGQPQHF. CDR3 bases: TGTGCCAGCAGTGAGTCCTCGGGGGGCCAGCCCCAGCATTTT.

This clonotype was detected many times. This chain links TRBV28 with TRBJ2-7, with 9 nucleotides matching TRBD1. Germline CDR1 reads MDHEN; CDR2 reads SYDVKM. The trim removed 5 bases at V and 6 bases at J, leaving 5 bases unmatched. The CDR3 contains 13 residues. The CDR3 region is CASSRTGVGEQYV. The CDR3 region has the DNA TGTGCCAGCAGTCGGACAGGGGTAGGCGAGCAGTACGTC.

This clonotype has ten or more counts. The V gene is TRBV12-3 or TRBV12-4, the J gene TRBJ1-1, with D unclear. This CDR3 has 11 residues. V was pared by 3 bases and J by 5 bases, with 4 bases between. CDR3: CASSFGTEAFF. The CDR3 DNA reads TGTGCCAGCAGTTTTGGTACTGAAGCTTTCTTT.

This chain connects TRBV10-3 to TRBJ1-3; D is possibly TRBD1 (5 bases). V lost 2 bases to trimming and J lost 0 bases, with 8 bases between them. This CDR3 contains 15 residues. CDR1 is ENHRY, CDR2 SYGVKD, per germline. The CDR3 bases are TGTGCCATCAGTGAGGACAGCCTCTCTGGAAACACCATATATTTT. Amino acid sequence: CAISEDSLSGNTIYF.

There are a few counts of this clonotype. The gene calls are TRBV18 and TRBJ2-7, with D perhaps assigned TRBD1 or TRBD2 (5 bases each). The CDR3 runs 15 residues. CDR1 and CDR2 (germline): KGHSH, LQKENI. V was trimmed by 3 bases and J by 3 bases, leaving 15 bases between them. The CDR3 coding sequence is TGTGCCAGCTCACCGCCGGGACCTCCGGGCTACGAGCAGTACTTC. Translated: CASSPPGPPGYEQYF.

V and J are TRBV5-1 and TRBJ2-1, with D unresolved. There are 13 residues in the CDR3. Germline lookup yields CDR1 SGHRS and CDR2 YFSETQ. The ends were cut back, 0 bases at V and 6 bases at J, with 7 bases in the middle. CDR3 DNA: TGCGCCAGCAGCTTGGCAGCCTCCAATGAGCAGTTCTTC. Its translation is CASSLAASNEQFF.

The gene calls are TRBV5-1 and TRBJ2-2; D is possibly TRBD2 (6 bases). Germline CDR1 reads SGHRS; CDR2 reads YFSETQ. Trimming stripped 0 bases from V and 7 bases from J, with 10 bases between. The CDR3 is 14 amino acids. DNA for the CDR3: TGCGCCAGCAGCTTGGACGGGGGAGGCGGGGAGCTGTTTTTT. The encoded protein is CASSLDGGGGELFF.

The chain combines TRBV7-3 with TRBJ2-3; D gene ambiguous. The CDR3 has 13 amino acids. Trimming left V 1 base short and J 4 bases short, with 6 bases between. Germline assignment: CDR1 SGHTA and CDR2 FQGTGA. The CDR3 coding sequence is TGTGCCAGCAGCTTAATACGGGCAGATACGCAGTATTTT. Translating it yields CASSLIRADTQYF.

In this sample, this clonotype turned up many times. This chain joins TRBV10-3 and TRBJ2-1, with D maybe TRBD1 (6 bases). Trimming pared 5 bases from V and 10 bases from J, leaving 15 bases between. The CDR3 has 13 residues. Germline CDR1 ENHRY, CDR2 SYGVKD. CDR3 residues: CAISRQEFQEQFF. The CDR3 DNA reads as TGTGCCATCAGTCGACAGGAATTCCAAGAGCAGTTCTTC.

Here the CDR3 DNA reads TGCAGCGTTGTTAACGGGGAGCTGTTTTTT. This codes for CSVVNGELFF. V is TRBV29-1 and J is TRBJ2-2; unclear D gene. CDR1 and CDR2 from the germline V gene are SQVTM and ANQGSEA. This CDR3 contains 10 residues. V was pared by 4 bases and J by 7 bases, with 4 bases between.

The CDR3 region has the DNA TGTGCCAGCACCCGGAGCTCCTACAATGAGCAGTTCTTC. It encodes CASTRSSYNEQFF. The V call is TRBV3-1, the J call TRBJ2-1; D unresolved. This CDR3 region has 13 residues. V was pared by 7 bases and J by 0 bases, with 7 bases between. CDR1 LGHDT and CDR2 YNNKEL come from the germline V gene (reference sequence).

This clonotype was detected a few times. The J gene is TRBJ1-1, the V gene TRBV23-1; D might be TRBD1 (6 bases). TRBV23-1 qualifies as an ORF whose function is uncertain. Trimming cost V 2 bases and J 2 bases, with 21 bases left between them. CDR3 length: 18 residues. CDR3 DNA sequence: TGCGCCAGCAGTCAACCGGGGGCAGGCAGGGTTGGAAACACTGAAGCTTTCTTT. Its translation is CASSQPGAGRVGNTEAFF.

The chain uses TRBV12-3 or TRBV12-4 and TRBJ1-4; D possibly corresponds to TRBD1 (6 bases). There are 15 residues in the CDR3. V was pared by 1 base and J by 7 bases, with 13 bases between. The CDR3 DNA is TGTGCCAGCAGTTTAGAGAGGGGGTTAGGTGAAAAACTGTTTTTT. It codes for CASSLERGLGEKLFF.

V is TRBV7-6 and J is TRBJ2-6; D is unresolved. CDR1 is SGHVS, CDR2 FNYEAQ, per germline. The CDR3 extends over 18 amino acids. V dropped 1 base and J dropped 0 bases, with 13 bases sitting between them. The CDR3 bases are TGTGCCAGCAGCTTAGGAAGATTTCGCCCCTCTGGGGCCAACGTCCTGACTTTC. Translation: CASSLGRFRPSGANVLTF.

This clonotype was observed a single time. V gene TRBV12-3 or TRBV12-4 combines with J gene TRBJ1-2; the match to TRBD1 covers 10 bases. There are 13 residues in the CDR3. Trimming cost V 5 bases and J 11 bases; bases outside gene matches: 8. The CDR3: CASSRTGGIGYTF. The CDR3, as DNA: TGTGCCAGCAGTCGGACAGGGGGGATTGGATACACCTTC.